This T cell receptor beta chain originates from a study of T cell repertoires in cytomegalovirus infection. The wider study: CMV epitopes, recently identified HLA-C-restricted and well-studied HLA-B-restricted, were used. Matching HLA type and CMV infection were both indicated by public TCR beta signatures.

J gave up 8 bases and V 1 base, and 4 bases lay outside the gene matches. CDR1 is SEHNR and CDR2 is FQNEAQ in the germline V gene (reference sequence). CDR3 size: 14 residues. TCRdb called the reads again in MiXCR, with one record for every CDR3 protein. The sample holds about 570,000 distinct CDR3 sequences; approximately 40% are singletons and the top ten take around 46%. This clonotype was found a few times. No antigen is known for it. The source is a human donor in good health (CMV status not recorded). Some clones in this sample may be carry-over from other donors' samples. The source was cultured PBMCs, collected from culture after CMV antigen stimulation. This chain links TRBV7-9 with TRBJ1-4, with 7 bases fitting TRBD1. The CDR3 loop reads CASSLDPTGEKLFF. Here the CDR3 DNA reads TGTGCCAGCAGCTTAGACCCGACAGGGGAAAAACTGTTTTTT.